Here is one T cell receptor beta chain with its context. This CDR3 is also generated by other DNA sequences in the sample. The V end was cut by 0 bases, the J end by 0 bases, with 8 bases between. The length of the CDR3 is 14 residues. Germline V lookup: CDR1 GTSNPN, CDR2 SVGIG (reference sequence). This record comes from a study of shared clonotypes between healthy human individuals. Here immunoSEQ multiplex PCR was the method, and the copy in TCRdb shows in-frame clones only, minus some. The repertoire holds roughly 2 million clones, with 95% as singletons. Sequenced: naive CD4+ T cells sorted from blood. Subset given: CD45RA+ positively selected. The source is a man younger than 30 in good health. V is TRBV30 and J is TRBJ1-1; the D is unclear. The CDR3 here is CAWSVGLLNTEAFF. CDR3 nucleotide sequence: TGTGCCTGGAGTGTAGGACTGTTGAACACTGAAGCTTTCTTT.